One sample yielded the 31 T cell receptor beta chains listed below, sequenced in a study of blood T cell repertoires in COVID-19. This table comes from immunoSEQ multiplex PCR, and its TCRdb copy is limited to in-frame clones, with some not included. The sample contains a few hundred thousand clones, about 82% of which appear only once. Sequencing was performed on peripheral blood. These receptors came from a woman between 50 and 59 years old with acute or convalescent COVID-19.

The DNA for the CDR3 is TGCGCCAGCAGCCGAGCTACAGGGTCGGTTGAAAAACTGTTTTTT. Amino acid sequence: CASSRATGSVEKLFF. The chain couples TRBV5-1 to TRBJ1-4; possible D gene TRBD1, 6 bases. This CDR3 spans 15 amino acids. From germline, CDR1 is SGHRS and CDR2 YFSETQ. V lost 4 bases and J 7 bases, leaving 17 bases between the germline ends.

The chain has TRBV5-1 and TRBJ2-1; the match to TRBD1 covers 8 bases. CDR3 size: 15 residues. Trimming at V came to 1 base and at J to 7 bases, leaving 7 bases not matched to a gene. CDR1 SGHRS and CDR2 YFSETQ come from the germline V gene. The CDR3 sequence is CASSLRRTGSNEQFF. The CDR3 region has the DNA TGCGCCAGCAGCTTGCGACGGACAGGGAGTAATGAGCAGTTCTTC.

This clone was detected a few times. This chain connects TRBV7-8 to TRBJ2-7, with a tentative D call TRBD1 (6 bases). Germline V gives CDR1 SGHVS, CDR2 FQNEAQ. V lost 2 bases, J lost 1 base, and 12 bases lay in between. There are 15 residues in the CDR3. The CDR3 DNA reads TGTGCCAGCAGCTTATCCTCAGGACAGTCCTACGAGCAGTACTTC. Translating it yields CASSLSSGQSYEQYF. The complete variable domain, with remaining parts taken from reference TRBV7-8 and TRBJ2-7, reads GAGVSQSPRYKVAKRGQDVALRCDPISGHVSLFWYQQALGQGPEFLTYFQNEAQLDKSGLPSDRFFAERPEGSVSTLKIQRTQQEDSAVYLCASSLSSGQSYEQYFGPGTRLTVT.

The chain combines TRBV9 with TRBJ2-2, with D maybe TRBD2 (6 bases). The ends were cut back, 2 bases at V and 5 bases at J, with 13 bases in the middle. This CDR3 is 15 amino acids long. Germline V CDR1 and CDR2: SGDLS, YYNGEE. CDR3: CASSVTGVFTGELFF. Here the CDR3 DNA reads TGTGCCAGCAGCGTCACGGGAGTATTTACCGGGGAGCTGTTTTTT.

The J gene is TRBJ1-4, the V gene TRBV24-1; perhaps TRBD1 as D (5 bases). The CDR3 has 11 residues. Germline V gives CDR1 KGHDR, CDR2 SFDVKD. V lost 10 bases and J 5 bases, leaving 7 bases between the germline ends. CDR3 protein: CATQENEKLFF. The CDR3 DNA reads as TGTGCCACACAGGAGAATGAAAAACTGTTTTTT.

This clone was seen a handful of times. The chain combines TRBV29-1 with TRBJ1-2; 7 bases match TRBD1. This CDR3 comprises 12 residues. V shed 0 bases and J 8 bases; nucleotides not matched to a gene: 3. Germline CDR1 reads SQVTM; CDR2 reads ANQGSEA. The CDR3: CSVEEGGSGYTF. CDR3 sequence (DNA): TGCAGCGTTGAAGAAGGGGGCTCCGGCTACACCTTC.

V and J are TRBV19 and TRBJ2-3, with TRBD1 identical over 8 bases. Germline assignment: CDR1 LNHDA and CDR2 SQIVND (reference sequence). This CDR3 spans 16 amino acids. The V gene end was trimmed by 5 bases and the J gene end by 0 bases; junction bases not matched to a gene: 7. The CDR3 bases are TGTGCCAGTAGTGACAGGGGCGGTTGGAGCACAGATACGCAGTATTTT. This encodes CASSDRGGWSTDTQYF.

V gene TRBV24-1 combines with J gene TRBJ2-3; possibly TRBD2 for D (6 bases). The CDR3 covers 17 residues. Germline CDR1 KGHDR, CDR2 SFDVKD. The V gene lost 4 bases and the J gene lost 1 base, with 17 bases spanning the gap. The chain's CDR3 is CATSDPRRGGRTDTQYF. For the CDR3, the DNA is TGTGCCACCAGTGACCCGCGTAGGGGAGGACGCACAGATACGCAGTATTTT.

The V call is TRBV28, the J call TRBJ2-1, with TRBD2 matching over 9 bases. This CDR3 contains 17 residues. Trimming at V came to 6 bases and at J to 7 bases, leaving 16 bases not matched to a gene. CDR1 and CDR2 (germline): MDHEN, SYDVKM. The CDR3 loop is CASSPGGGRAGWNEQFF. The CDR3 bases are TGTGCCAGCAGCCCCGGGGGCGGGAGGGCCGGTTGGAATGAGCAGTTCTTC.

V usage is TRBV27 and J usage is TRBJ2-1; TRBD2 matches at 9 bases. Per the germline V gene, CDR1 is MNHEY and CDR2 is SMNVEV (reference sequence). The CDR3 covers 16 residues. V was clipped by 3 bases and J by 0 bases; unmatched bases: 3. In nucleotides, the CDR3 is TGTGCCAGCAGTTTCCTTAGCGGGGGCTCCTACAATGAGCAGTTCTTC. Translation gives CASSFLSGGSYNEQFF.

This chain connects TRBV18 to TRBJ1-4; 10 bases match TRBD1. V lost 3 bases and J lost 7; bases outside the gene matches: 2. In germline, CDR1 is KGHSH, CDR2 LQKENI. The CDR3 has 14 amino acids. This chain's CDR3 is CASSPGDRGEKLFF. The CDR3 nucleotides read TGTGCCAGCTCACCCGGGGACAGGGGTGAAAAACTGTTTTTT.

The chain joins TRBV15 to TRBJ2-2; D might be TRBD2 (6 bases). V was clipped by 0 bases and J by 5 bases, with 22 bases between them. The CDR3 runs to 19 residues. CDR1 and CDR2 (germline): LNHNV, YYDKDF (reference sequence). CDR3 in DNA: TGTGCCACCAGCAGAGAAAATGCTGGGCGGGGACGCCGAACCGGGGAGCTGTTTTTT. It specifies CATSRENAGRGRRTGELFF.

The chain is built from TRBV24-1 and TRBJ2-3; 9 bases line up with TRBD2. The length of the CDR3 is 16 residues. J lost 4 bases, V lost 4 bases, and 8 bases had no gene match. In germline, CDR1 is KGHDR, CDR2 SFDVKD. This chain's CDR3 is CATSDQVAGEADTQYF. Here the CDR3 DNA reads TGTGCCACCAGTGACCAAGTAGCGGGAGAAGCAGATACGCAGTATTTT.

The chain recombines TRBV4-3 with TRBJ1-1; no clear D gene. V dropped 5 bases and J dropped 1 base, with 11 bases sitting between them. CDR3 length: 14 residues. The germline gives CDR1 LGHNA, CDR2 YSLEER. The CDR3 is CASSARVQNTEAFF. The CDR3, as DNA: TGCGCCAGCAGCGCCCGGGTCCAGAACACTGAAGCTTTCTTT.

The chain uses TRBV5-5 and TRBJ1-5, with 8 bases matching TRBD1. The CDR3 runs 17 residues. Germline trimming cut 0 bases from V and 9 bases from J; bases unmatched to any gene: 14. The germline V gene encodes CDR1 SGHKS and CDR2 YYEKEE (reference sequence). The CDR3 loop reads CASSLVFVFQGATPQHF. The CDR3 nucleotides read TGTGCCAGCAGCTTGGTTTTTGTATTCCAGGGGGCCACGCCCCAGCATTTT.

This clone was seen a handful of times. The rearrangement joins TRBV20-1 to TRBJ2-1; weak D call: TRBD2 (6 bases). Trimming shortened V by 6 bases and J by 9 bases, and 9 bases separated the two germline ends. The CDR3 spans 10 residues. Per germline, CDR1 DFQATT and CDR2 SNEGSKA (reference sequence). This chain's CDR3 is CSARTTEQFF. The CDR3 bases are TGCAGTGCCCGGACTACTGAGCAGTTCTTC.

The V and J genes are TRBV3-1 (or the pseudogene TRBV3-2) and TRBJ2-1, with D perhaps TRBD1 (6 bases). The CDR3 loop spans 16 amino acids. Germline V gene lookup returns CDR1 LGHDT and CDR2 YNNKEL (reference sequence). The ends were cut back, 2 bases at V and 5 bases at J, with 16 bases in the middle. CDR3 in DNA: TGTGCCAGCAGCCAAAATCCACAGGGATTTAACAATGAGCAGTTCTTC. This gives the protein CASSQNPQGFNNEQFF.

This chain joins TRBV24-1 and TRBJ1-1; D remains unclear. The germline CDR1 and CDR2 sequences are KGHDR and SFDVKD. The CDR3 length is 13 residues. V shed 7 bases and J shed 5 bases, with 13 bases lying between them. The CDR3 nucleotides read TGTGCCACCAGCCCATCTACAGCTACTGAAGCTTTCTTT. Translated: CATSPSTATEAFF.

The V call is TRBV11-1, the J call TRBJ2-1; no clear D. The length of the CDR3 is 13 residues. The V gene's germline CDR1 is SGHAT and CDR2 FQDESV (reference sequence). The germline V and J ends were trimmed by 1 base and 9 bases, with 10 bases remaining between them. The CDR3 region has the DNA TGTGCCAGCAGCTTAGGGCTAGTTGGTGAGCAGTTCTTC. Amino acids: CASSLGLVGEQFF.

V and J are TRBV5-6 and TRBJ2-1, with TRBD2 identical over 11 bases. The J segment lost 4 bases and the V segment lost 3 bases, leaving 9 bases of the junction unmatched. Per germline, CDR1 SGHDT and CDR2 YYEEEE. This CDR3 has 17 residues. The CDR3 DNA sequence: TGTGCCAGCAGCTCTTCGACTAGCGGGATTACGTACAATGAGCAGTTCTTC. It translates to CASSSSTSGITYNEQFF. Based on the CDR3 plus reference TRBV5-6 and TRBJ2-1, the full variable domain is DAGVTQSPTHLIKTRGQQVTLRCSPKSGHDTVSWYQQALGQGPQFIFQYYEEEERQRGNFPDRFSGHQFPNYSSELNVNALLLGDSALYLCASSSSTSGITYNEQFFGPGTRLTVL.

The rearrangement joins TRBV25-1 to TRBJ1-1; TRBD1 might be the D (5 bases). The V and J ends lost 1 base and 2 bases respectively, with 11 bases between them. This CDR3 is built from 15 residues. Per the germline V gene, CDR1 is MGHDK and CDR2 is SYGVNS. The CDR3 loop reads CASSEWGGSNTEAFF. As DNA, the CDR3 is TGTGCCAGCAGTGAATGGGGGGGGTCCAACACTGAAGCTTTCTTT.

J is TRBJ2-5 and V is TRBV30; no clear D gene. The germline gives CDR1 GTSNPN, CDR2 SVGIG (reference sequence). This CDR3 has 11 residues. The chain's CDR3 is CSAQLQETQYF. As DNA, the CDR3 is TGTTCGGCACAGCTCCAAGAGACCCAGTACTTC.

V gene TRBV24-1 combines with J gene TRBJ1-5; D is uncertain. This CDR3 comprises 14 residues. Trimming pared 4 bases from V and 6 bases from J, leaving 12 bases between. Germline V CDR1 and CDR2: KGHDR, SFDVKD. The CDR3 sequence: CATSDSFIGQPQHF. DNA for the CDR3: TGTGCCACCAGTGACTCCTTTATCGGTCAGCCCCAGCATTTT.

The chain combines TRBV7-9 with TRBJ2-6; D not certain. This CDR3 region has 15 residues. V was shortened by 5 bases and J by 9 bases, with 17 bases between the two germline ends. Germline V gene lookup returns CDR1 SEHNR and CDR2 FQNEAQ (reference sequence). CDR3 protein: CASSPADPGFNVLTF. The CDR3 DNA sequence: TGTGCCAGCAGCCCCGCCGACCCCGGGTTCAACGTCCTGACTTTC.

Note on this clone: The same CDR3 also results from other DNA sequences found in this sample. The V call is TRBV24-1, the J call TRBJ2-1; TRBD2 matches at 11 bases. Germline V lookup: CDR1 KGHDR, CDR2 SFDVKD. V gave up 3 bases and J gave up 7 bases; unmatched junction bases: 4. The CDR3 is 15 residues long. The CDR3 region has the DNA TGTGCCACCAGTGATCCCGGGACTAGCGGAAATGAGCAGTTCTTC. Amino acid sequence: CATSDPGTSGNEQFF.

The V gene is TRBV28, the J gene TRBJ1-3, with unresolved D. The length of the CDR3 is 15 residues. V was shortened by 3 bases and J by 0 bases, with 9 bases between the two germline ends. Germline values: CDR1 MDHEN, CDR2 SYDVKM. CDR3 sequence: CASSFRPSSGNTIYF. Here the CDR3 DNA reads TGTGCCAGCAGTTTCAGGCCGAGCTCTGGAAACACCATATATTTT. Combining the CDR3 with reference TRBV28 and TRBJ1-3 gives the whole variable domain DVKVTQSSRYLVKRTGEKVFLECVQDMDHENMFWYRQDPGLGLRLIYFSYDVKMKEKGDIPEGYSVSREKKERFSLILESASTNQTSMYLCASSFRPSSGNTIYFGEGSWLTVV.

The J gene is TRBJ2-2, the V gene TRBV28, with no clear D. V lost 2 bases and J lost 0, with 7 bases in between. The CDR3 length is 15 residues. Germline V gene lookup returns CDR1 MDHEN and CDR2 SYDVKM. The CDR3 region has the DNA TGTGCCAGCAGTTTACCCCCAGCGAACACCGGGGAGCTGTTTTTT. Translated: CASSLPPANTGELFF.

This chain joins TRBV19 and TRBJ1-1; possible D gene TRBD1, 5 bases. The CDR3 covers 16 residues. The germline V and J ends were trimmed by 3 bases and 0 bases, with 14 bases remaining between them. Germline V gene lookup returns CDR1 LNHDA and CDR2 SQIVND (reference sequence). CDR3 protein: CASSIRAPLMNTEAFF. In DNA, the CDR3 is TGTGCCAGTAGTATCAGGGCCCCTTTAATGAACACTGAAGCTTTCTTT.

This sequence joins TRBV5-1 and TRBJ2-7; no reliable D call. V lost 1 base and J 6 bases, leaving 11 bases between the germline ends. CDR1 is SGHRS and CDR2 is YFSETQ in the germline V gene. The CDR3 is 13 residues long. CDR3 region: CASSLMQVSEQYF. CDR3 bases: TGCGCCAGCAGCTTGATGCAGGTCTCCGAGCAGTACTTC.

J is TRBJ2-7 and V is TRBV28; D is unclear. Germline CDR1 MDHEN, CDR2 SYDVKM. V was shortened by 1 base and J by 2 bases, with 6 bases between the two germline ends. The CDR3 covers 13 residues. The CDR3 sequence is CASSLFTPYEQYF. For the CDR3, the DNA is TGTGCCAGCAGTTTATTCACTCCCTACGAGCAGTACTTC.

This clone turned up a few times. The V call is TRBV19, the J call TRBJ1-5, with 7 bases that match TRBD1. This CDR3 has 17 amino acids. The V and J ends lost 5 bases and 5 bases, in that order; junction bases with no gene match: 15. Germline V CDR1 and CDR2: LNHDA, SQIVND (reference sequence). CDR3 amino acids: CASSPLVWDSPDQPQHF. CDR3 nucleotides: TGTGCCAGTAGTCCCCTCGTATGGGACAGCCCCGATCAGCCCCAGCATTTT.